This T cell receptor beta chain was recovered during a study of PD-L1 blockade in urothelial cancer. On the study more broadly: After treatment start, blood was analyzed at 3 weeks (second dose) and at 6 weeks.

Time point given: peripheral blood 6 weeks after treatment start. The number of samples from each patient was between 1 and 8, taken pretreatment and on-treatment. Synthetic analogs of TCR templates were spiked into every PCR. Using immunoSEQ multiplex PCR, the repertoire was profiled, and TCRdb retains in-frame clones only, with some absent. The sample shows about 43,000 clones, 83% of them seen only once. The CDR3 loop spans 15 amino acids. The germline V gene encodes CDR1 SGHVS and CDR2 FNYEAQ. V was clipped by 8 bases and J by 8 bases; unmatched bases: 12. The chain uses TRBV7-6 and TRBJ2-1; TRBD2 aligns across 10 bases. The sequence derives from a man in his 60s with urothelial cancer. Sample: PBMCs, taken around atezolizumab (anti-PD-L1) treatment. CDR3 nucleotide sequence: TGTGCCAGCCGGAGAGAAGCGGGGGGGCACGATGAGCAGTTCTTC. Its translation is CASRREAGGHDEQFF.